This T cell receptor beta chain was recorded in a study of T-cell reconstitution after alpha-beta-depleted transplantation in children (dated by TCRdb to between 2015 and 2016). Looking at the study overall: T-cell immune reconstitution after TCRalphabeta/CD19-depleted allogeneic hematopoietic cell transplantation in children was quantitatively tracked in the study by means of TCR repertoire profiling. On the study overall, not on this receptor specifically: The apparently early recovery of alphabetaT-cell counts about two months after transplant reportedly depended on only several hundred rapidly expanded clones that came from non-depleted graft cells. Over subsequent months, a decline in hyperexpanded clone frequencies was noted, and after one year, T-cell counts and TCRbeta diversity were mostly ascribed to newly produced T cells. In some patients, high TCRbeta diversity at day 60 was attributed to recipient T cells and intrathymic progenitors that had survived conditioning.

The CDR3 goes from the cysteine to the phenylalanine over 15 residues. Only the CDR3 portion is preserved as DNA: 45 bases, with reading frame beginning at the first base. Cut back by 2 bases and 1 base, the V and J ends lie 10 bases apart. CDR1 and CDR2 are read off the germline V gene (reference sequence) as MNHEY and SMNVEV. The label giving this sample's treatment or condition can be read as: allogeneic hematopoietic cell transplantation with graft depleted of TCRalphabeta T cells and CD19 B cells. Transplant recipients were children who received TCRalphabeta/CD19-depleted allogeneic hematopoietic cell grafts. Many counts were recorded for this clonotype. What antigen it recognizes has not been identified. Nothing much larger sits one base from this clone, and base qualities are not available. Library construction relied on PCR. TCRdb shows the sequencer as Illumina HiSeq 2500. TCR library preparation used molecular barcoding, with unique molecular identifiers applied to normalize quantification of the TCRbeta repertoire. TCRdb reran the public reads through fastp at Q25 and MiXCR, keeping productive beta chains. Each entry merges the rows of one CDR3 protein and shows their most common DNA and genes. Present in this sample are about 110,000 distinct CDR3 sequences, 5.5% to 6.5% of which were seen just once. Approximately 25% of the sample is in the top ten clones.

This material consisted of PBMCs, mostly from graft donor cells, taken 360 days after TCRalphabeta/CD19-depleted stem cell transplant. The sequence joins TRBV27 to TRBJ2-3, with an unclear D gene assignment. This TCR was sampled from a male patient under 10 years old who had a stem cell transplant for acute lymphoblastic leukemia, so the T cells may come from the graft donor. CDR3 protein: CASSLEPTGTDTQYF. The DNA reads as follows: TGTGCCAGCAGTTTAGAACCCACGGGCACAGATACGCAGTATTTT.